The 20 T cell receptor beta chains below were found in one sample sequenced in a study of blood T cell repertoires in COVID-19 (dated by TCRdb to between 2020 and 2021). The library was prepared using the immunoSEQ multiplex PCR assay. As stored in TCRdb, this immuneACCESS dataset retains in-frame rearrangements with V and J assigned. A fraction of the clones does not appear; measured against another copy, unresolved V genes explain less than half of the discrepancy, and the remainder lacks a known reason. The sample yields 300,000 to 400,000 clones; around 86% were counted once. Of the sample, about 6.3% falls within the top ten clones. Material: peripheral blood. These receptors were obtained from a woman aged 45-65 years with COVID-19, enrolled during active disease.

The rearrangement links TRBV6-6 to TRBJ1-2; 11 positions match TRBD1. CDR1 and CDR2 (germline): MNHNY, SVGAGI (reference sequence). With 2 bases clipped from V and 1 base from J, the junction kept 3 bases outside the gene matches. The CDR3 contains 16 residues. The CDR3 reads CASSYRTGGFNYGYTF. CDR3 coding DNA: TGTGCCAGCAGTTACAGGACAGGGGGCTTTAACTATGGCTACACCTTC.

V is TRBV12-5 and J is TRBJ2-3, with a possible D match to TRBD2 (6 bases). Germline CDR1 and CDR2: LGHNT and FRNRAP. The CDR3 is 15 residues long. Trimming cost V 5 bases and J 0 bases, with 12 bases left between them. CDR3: CASGIRDFSTDTQYF. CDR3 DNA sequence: TGTGCTAGTGGTATCCGGGACTTTAGCACAGATACGCAGTATTTT.

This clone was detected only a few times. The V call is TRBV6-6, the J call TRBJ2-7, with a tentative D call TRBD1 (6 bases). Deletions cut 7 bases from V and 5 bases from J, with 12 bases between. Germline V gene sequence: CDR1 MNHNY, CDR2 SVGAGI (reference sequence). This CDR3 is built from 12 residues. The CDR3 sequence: CASKKQGNEQYF. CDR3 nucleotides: TGTGCCAGCAAGAAACAGGGTAACGAGCAGTACTTC.

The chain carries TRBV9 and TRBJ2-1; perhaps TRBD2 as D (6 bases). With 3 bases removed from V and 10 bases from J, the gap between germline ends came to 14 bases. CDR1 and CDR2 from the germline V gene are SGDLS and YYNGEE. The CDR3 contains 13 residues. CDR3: CASSARGGAEQFF. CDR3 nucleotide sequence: TGTGCCAGCAGCGCCCGAGGAGGGGCCGAGCAGTTCTTC.

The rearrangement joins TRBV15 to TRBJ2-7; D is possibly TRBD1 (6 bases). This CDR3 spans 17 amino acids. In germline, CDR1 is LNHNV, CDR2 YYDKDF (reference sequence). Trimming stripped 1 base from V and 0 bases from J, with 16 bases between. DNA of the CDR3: TGTGCCACCAGCAGAGTGGTCGGGACAACTATCTCCTACGAGCAGTACTTC. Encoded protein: CATSRVVGTTISYEQYF.

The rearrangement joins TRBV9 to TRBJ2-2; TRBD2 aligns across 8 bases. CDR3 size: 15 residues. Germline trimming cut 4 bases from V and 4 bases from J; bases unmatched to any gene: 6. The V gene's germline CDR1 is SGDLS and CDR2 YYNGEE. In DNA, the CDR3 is TGTGCCAGCAGCACAAGCGGGAGTTCCACCGGGGAGCTGTTTTTT. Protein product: CASSTSGSSTGELFF.

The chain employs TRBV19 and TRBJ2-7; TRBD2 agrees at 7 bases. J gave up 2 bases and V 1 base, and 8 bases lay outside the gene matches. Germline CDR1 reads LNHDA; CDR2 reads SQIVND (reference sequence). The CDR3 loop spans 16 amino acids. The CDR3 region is CASSIALASGTYEQYF. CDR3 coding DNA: TGTGCCAGTAGTATAGCACTGGCTAGCGGTACCTACGAGCAGTACTTC.

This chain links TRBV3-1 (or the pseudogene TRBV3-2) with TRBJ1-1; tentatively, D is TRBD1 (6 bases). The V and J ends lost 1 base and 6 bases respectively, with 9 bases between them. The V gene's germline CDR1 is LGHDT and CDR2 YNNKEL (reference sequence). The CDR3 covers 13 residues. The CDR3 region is CASSQGGGAEAFF. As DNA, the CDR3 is TGTGCCAGCAGCCAAGGAGGGGGGGCTGAAGCTTTCTTT.

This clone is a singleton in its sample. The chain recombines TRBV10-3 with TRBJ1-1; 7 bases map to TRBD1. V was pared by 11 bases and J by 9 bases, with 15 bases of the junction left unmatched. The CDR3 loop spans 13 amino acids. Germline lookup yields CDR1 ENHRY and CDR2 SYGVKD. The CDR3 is CASAPGTDFKAFF. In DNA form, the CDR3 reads TGTGCCTCGGCCCCCGGGACAGACTTTAAAGCTTTCTTT.

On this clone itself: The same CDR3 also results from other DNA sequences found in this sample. CDR3 sequence (DNA): TGTGCCAGCAGCCAAACACAGGGCCCCTATGGCTACACCTTC. Amino acid sequence: CASSQTQGPYGYTF. The rearrangement links TRBV14 to TRBJ1-2; D is perhaps TRBD1 (6 bases). Germline assignment: CDR1 SGHDN and CDR2 FVKESK. The CDR3 covers 14 residues. The V and J ends lost 2 bases and 4 bases respectively, with 11 bases between them.

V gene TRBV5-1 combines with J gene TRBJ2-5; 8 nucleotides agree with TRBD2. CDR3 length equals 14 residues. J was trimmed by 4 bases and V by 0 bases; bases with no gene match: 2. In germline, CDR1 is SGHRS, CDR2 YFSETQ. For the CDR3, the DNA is TGCGCCAGCAGCTTGGCCCTAGCGGGAGAGACCCAGTACTTC. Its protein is CASSLALAGETQYF. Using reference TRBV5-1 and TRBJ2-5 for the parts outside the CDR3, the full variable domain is KAGVTQTPRYLIKTRGQQVTLSCSPISGHRSVSWYQQTPGQGLQFLFEYFSETQRNKGNFPGRFSGRQFSNSRSEMNVSTLELGDSALYLCASSLALAGETQYFGPGTRLLVL.

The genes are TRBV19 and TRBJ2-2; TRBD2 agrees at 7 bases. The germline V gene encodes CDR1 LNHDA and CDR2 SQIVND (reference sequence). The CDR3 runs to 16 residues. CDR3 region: CATQGREVPAAGELFF. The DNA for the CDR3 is TGTGCAACGCAAGGTCGGGAGGTCCCGGCCGCCGGGGAGCTGTTTTTT.

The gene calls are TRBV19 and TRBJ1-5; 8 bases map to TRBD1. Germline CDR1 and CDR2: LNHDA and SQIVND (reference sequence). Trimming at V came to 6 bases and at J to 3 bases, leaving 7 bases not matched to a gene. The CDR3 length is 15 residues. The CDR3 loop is CASRTDRVDNQPQHF. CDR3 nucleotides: TGTGCCAGTAGGACGGACAGGGTGGACAATCAGCCCCAGCATTTT.

The CDR3 sequence is CATSGGGRYNEQFF. CDR3 in DNA: TGTGCCACCAGTGGGGGCGGGAGGTACAATGAGCAGTTCTTC. This chain connects TRBV24-1 to TRBJ2-1, with TRBD2 matching 8 bases. Unmatched junction bases numbered 3, after V lost 5 bases and J lost 4 bases. CDR3 length: 14 residues. Germline V gives CDR1 KGHDR, CDR2 SFDVKD.

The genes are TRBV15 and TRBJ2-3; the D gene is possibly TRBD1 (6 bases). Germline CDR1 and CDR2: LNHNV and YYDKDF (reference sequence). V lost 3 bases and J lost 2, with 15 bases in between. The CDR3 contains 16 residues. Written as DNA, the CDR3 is TGTGCCACCAGCAGGGACTTACAGGGCCTCACAGATACGCAGTATTTT. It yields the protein CATSRDLQGLTDTQYF.

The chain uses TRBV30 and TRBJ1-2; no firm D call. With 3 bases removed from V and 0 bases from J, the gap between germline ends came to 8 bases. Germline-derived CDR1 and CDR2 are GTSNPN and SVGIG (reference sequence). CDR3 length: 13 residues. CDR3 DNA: TGTGCCTGGAGGCGGGAGACTAACTATGGCTACACCTTC. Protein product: CAWRRETNYGYTF.

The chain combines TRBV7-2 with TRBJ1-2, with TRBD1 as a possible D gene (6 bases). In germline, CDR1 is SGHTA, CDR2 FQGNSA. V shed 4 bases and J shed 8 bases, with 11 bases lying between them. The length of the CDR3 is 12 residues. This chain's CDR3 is CASSWPGVGYTF. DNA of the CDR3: TGTGCCAGCAGCTGGCCAGGGGTCGGCTACACCTTC.

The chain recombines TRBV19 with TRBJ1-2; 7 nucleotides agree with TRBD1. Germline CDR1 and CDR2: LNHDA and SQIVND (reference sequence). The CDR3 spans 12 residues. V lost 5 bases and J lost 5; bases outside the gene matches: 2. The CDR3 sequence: CASSARGYGYTF. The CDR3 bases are TGTGCCAGTAGTGCCAGGGGGTATGGCTACACCTTC.

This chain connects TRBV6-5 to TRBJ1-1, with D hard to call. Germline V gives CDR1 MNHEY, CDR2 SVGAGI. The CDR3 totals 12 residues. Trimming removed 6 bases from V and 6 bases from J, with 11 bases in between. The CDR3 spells CASREGGSEAFF. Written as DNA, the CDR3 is TGTGCCAGCAGAGAGGGTGGGTCTGAAGCTTTCTTT.

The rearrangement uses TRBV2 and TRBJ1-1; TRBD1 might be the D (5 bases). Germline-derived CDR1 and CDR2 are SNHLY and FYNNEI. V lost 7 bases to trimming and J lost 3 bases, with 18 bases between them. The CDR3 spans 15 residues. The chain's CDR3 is CASIKEYPGHTEAFF. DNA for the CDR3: TGTGCCAGCATCAAGGAGTATCCAGGGCACACTGAAGCTTTCTTT.